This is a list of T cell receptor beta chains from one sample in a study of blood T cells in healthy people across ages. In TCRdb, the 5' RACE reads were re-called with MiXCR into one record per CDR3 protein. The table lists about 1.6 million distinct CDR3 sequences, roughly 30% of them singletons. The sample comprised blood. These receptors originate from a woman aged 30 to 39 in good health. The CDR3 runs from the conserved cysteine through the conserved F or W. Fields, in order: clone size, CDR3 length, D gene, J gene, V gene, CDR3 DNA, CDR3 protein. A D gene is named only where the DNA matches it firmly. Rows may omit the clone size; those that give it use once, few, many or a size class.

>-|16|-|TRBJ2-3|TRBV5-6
TGTGCCAGCAGCTTGCCAGAATTGGGACACACAAGTACGCAGTATTTT
CASSLPELGHTSTQYF
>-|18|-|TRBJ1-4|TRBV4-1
TGCGCCAGCAGCAAGCCATCCGGAACAAGGGTCGAATTTGAAAAACTGTTTTTT
CASSKPSGTRVEFEKLFF
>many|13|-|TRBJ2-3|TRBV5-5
TGTGCCAGCAGCTTGGGTCCAGAAGATACGCAGTATTTT
CASSLGPEDTQYF
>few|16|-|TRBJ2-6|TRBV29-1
TGCAGCGTTGAAGAAACCCATAGAACTGGGGCCAACGTCCTGACTTTC
CSVEETHRTGANVLTF
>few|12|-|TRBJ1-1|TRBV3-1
TGTGCCAGCAGCCCGATGGACGGAAAAGCTTTCTTT
CASSPMDGKAFF
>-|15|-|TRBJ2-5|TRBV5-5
TGTGCCAGCAGCTTGGTTAGCCGGGGATACAATGAGCAGTACTTC
CASSLVSRGYNEQYF
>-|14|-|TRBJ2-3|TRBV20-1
TGCAGTGCTAGGGAGACAGGGCGGGGAGATACGCAGTATTTT
CSARETGRGDTQYF
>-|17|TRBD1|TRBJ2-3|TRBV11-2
TGTGCCAGCAGCTTACGACAGGGGATTATGAGTACAGATACGCAGTATTTT
CASSLRQGIMSTDTQYF
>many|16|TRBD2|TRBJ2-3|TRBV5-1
TGCGCCAGCAGCTTGTTTATAAGCGGGGGCACAGATACGCAGTATTTT
CASSLFISGGTDTQYF
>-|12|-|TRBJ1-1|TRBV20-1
TGCAGTGCTAAACGTTTGAAAGGTGAAGCTTTCTTT
CSAKRLKGEAFF
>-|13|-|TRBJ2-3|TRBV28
TGTGCCAGCAGTTCCCCCTGGACAGATACGCAGTATTTT
CASSSPWTDTQYF
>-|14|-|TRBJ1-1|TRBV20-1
TGCAGTGCCCCGCAAGGGGATTTGAACACTGAAGCTTTCTTT
CSAPQGDLNTEAFF
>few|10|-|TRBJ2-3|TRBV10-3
TGTGCCATCAGCACAGATACGCAGTATTTT
CAISTDTQYF
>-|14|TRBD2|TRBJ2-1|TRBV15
TGTGCCACGGGGGAGGGACTAGCGTGGAATGAGCAGTTCTTC
CATGEGLAWNEQFF
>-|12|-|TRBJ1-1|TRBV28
TGTGCCAGCACCCTGGGAGTTACTGAAGCTTTCTTT
CASTLGVTEAFF
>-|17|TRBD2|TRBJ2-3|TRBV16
TGTGCCAGCAGCCAAGGGACTAGCGGAGAGATTTCAGATACGCAGTATTTT
CASSQGTSGEISDTQYF
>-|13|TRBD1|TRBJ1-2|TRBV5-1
TGCGCCAGCAACCTGGAGGGGGCGCGTGGCTACACCTTC
CASNLEGARGYTF
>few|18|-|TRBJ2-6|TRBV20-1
TGCAGTGCTAGTTCTTTATGGGGCTTAATCCCTGGGGCCAACGTCCTGACTTTC
CSASSLWGLIPGANVLTF
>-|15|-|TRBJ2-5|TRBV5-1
TGCGCCAGCAGCTTCCGACTTTGGGGGTACCAGACCCAGTACTTC
CASSFRLWGYQTQYF
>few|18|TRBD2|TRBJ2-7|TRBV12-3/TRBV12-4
TGTGCCAGCAGTGCAAGAGGACTAGCGGGGGTATCGGCCTACGAGCAGTACTTC
CASSARGLAGVSAYEQYF
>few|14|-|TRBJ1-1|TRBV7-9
TGTGCCAGCAGCCTTATCAGGCTGAACACTGAAGCTTTCTTT
CASSLIRLNTEAFF
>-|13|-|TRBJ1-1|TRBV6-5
TGTGCCAGCAGCCCTTCGGGAGAACCCGAAGCTTTCTTT
CASSPSGEPEAFF
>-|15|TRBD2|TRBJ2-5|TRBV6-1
TGTGCCAGCGGGTACACCGGGACTAGCGCAGAGACCCAGTACTTC
CASGYTGTSAETQYF
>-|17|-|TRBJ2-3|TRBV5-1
TGCGCCAGCAGCTTGGAAGCGAGCGGGCGCGGACTAGATACGCAGTATTTT
CASSLEASGRGLDTQYF
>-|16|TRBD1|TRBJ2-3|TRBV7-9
TGTGCCAGCAGCCTACTGGACAGGGGGGCTTATAATACGCAGTATTTT
CASSLLDRGAYNTQYF
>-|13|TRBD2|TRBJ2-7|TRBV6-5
TGTGCCAGCCGGCGGGGGGAAATGGGCGAGCAGTACTTC
CASRRGEMGEQYF
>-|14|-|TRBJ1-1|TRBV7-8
TGTGCCAGCAGCTTACAAGCGATGAACACTGAAGCTTTCTTT
CASSLQAMNTEAFF
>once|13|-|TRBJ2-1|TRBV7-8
TGTGCCAGCAGCTTAGTTGGGGTGGATGAGCAGTTCTTC
CASSLVGVDEQFF